Sequencing of this T cell receptor (beta chain) was carried out in a study of vaccination and CD4 T cells after COVID-19. MiXCR, run by TCRdb on the PCR reads, gives a single entry per CDR3 protein. Here the sample spans around 21,000 distinct CDR3 sequences, over 45% being singletons. Germline assignment: CDR1 SGHTA and CDR2 FQGNSA. The CDR3 spans 14 residues. Unmatched junction bases numbered 4, after V lost 6 bases and J lost 2 bases. The sequence derives from a human donor who had recovered from COVID-19. Sequenced here: CD4+ T cells from blood, sampled after SARS-CoV-2 vaccination. The J gene is TRBJ2-7, the V gene TRBV7-2; TRBD2 agrees at 10 bases. CDR3 amino acids: CASRRLAGTYEQYF. For the CDR3, the DNA is TGTGCCAGCAGAAGACTAGCGGGCACCTACGAGCAGTACTTC.